This T cell receptor beta chain comes out of a study of T-cell memory formation after mild COVID-19. On the study more broadly: TCR clusters showed largely donor specificity.

Study conclusions and caveats: A subset of responding clones appeared in pre-infection memory, suggesting cross-reactive memory joined. The study found contracting CD4+ clones mainly in CM and EM and contracting CD8+ clones in EMRA.

5'RACE with constant-segment primers built TCRalpha and TCRbeta cDNA libraries with UMIs. TCRdb used MiXCR to reprocess the 5' RACE reads, holding one entry per CDR3 protein. The sample holds about 390,000 distinct CDR3 sequences; around 21% are singletons and the top ten take about an eighth. A word on this clonotype: Its cognate antigen is unknown.

With V trimmed by 5 bases and J by 0 bases, 15 bases remained unmatched. This CDR3 region has 18 residues. Germline CDR1 reads LGHNA; CDR2 reads YSLEER. The sequenced sample consisted of PBMCs or a T cell subset sorted from them (not recorded which). This sequence was found in an adult woman who had mild COVID-19 (a few samples of this study predate the infection). Cell type and time point are not known. The chain links TRBV4-3 to TRBJ1-1; 7 bases fit TRBD1. The CDR3 loop reads CASSTRDSGTEMNTEAFF. The DNA of the CDR3 is TGCGCCAGCAGCACTCGGGATTCCGGGACAGAGATGAACACTGAAGCTTTCTTT.